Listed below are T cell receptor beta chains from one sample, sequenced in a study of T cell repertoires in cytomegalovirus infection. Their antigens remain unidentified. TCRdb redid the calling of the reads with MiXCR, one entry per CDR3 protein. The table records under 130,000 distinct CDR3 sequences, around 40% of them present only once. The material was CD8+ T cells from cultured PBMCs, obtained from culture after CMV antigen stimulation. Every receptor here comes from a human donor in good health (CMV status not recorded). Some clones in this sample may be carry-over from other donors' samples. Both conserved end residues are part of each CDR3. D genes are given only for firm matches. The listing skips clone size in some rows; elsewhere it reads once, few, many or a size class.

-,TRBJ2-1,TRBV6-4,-,TGTGCCAGCATCCTGGAGGCAGGCGAGCAGTTCTTC,CASILEAGEQFF
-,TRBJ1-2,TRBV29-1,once,TGCAGCGGACGGGATAGGACCTATGGCTACACCTTC,CSGRDRTYGYTF
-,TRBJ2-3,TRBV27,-,TGTGCCAGCAGTTTATTAGGGGGTGCCCCAGATACGCAGGATTTT,CASSLLGGAPDTQDF
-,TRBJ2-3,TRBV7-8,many,TGTGCCAGCAGCTATCCCGGGTTTTCTACAGATACGCAGTATTTT,CASSYPGFSTDTQYF
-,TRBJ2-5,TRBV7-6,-,TGTGCCAGCAGCCTCAGTGAGGGTATGGGCACCCAGTACTTC,CASSLSEGMGTQYF
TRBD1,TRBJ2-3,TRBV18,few,TGTGCCAGCTCACAGATAAGACAGGGGGCGACCACAGATACGCAGTATTTT,CASSQIRQGATTDTQYF
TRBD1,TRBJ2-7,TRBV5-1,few,TGCGCCAGCAGTCCTGAGTCCGGGACAGGGGCCTACGAGCAGTACTTC,CASSPESGTGAYEQYF
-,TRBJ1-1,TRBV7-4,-,TGTGCCAGCAGCTCCTCAGGAGTAGGCAACACTGAAGCTTTCTTT,CASSSSGVGNTEAFF
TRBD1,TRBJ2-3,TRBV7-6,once,TGTGCCAGCAGCAAACCGGGACAGCCGGATACGCAGTATTTT,CASSKPGQPDTQYF
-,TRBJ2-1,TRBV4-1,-,TGCGCCAGCAGCCAAGATTTTTGGAGCTCCTACAATGAGCAGTTCTTC,CASSQDFWSSYNEQFF
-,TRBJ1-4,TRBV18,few,TGTGCCAGCTCAACTCTGAGAGGTGAAAAACTGTTTTTT,CASSTLRGEKLFF
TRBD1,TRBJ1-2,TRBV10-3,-,TGTGCCATCAGCACAAGAACAGGGGTTTACTATGGCTACACCTTC,CAISTRTGVYYGYTF
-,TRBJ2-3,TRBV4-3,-,TGCGCCAGCAGCCAAGAGAACAACATGGATACGCAGTATTTT,CASSQENNMDTQYF
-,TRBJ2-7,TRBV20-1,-,TGCAGTGTTGAGAAGGACACCTCATTCTCCTACGAGCAGTACTTC,CSVEKDTSFSYEQYF
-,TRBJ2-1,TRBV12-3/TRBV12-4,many,TGTGCCAGCAGTTTCGGACTCTTGGTTGCGGACAATGAGCAGTTCTTC,CASSFGLLVADNEQFF
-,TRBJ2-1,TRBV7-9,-,TGTGCCAGCAGCTTAGCGGTCTCACACCTCTACAATGAGCAGTTCTTC,CASSLAVSHLYNEQFF
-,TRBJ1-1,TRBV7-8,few,TGTGCCAGCAGCTCATTAGACCGAACCTTTTGGGTTGAAGCTTTCTTT,CASSSLDRTFWVEAFF
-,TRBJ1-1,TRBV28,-,TGTGCCAGCAGCACCATTGCAGGGGTCACTGAAGCTTTCTTT,CASSTIAGVTEAFF
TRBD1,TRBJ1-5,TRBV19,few,TGTGCCAGCCAAAGACGGACAGGTCGAGTGGGTCAGCCCCAGCATTTT,CASQRRTGRVGQPQHF
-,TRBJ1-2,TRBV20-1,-,TGCAGTGCTCCAGCTACCTATTGGTCCGGCTACACCTTC,CSAPATYWSGYTF
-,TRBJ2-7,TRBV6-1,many,TGTGCCAGCAGTCCGTCCGGGTTCTCTCTCGGGTACGAGCAGTACTTC,CASSPSGFSLGYEQYF
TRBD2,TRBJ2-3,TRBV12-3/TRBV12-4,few,TGTGCCAGCACCCCGGCAGGACTAGCGGGGGGGCTGGGCACAGATACGCAGTATTTT,CASTPAGLAGGLGTDTQYF
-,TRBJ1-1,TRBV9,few,TGTGCCAGCAGCGTAGCTTGGAGGGAGGACACTGAAGCTTTCTTT,CASSVAWREDTEAFF
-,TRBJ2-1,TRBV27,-,TGTGCCAGCAGAGGGTCACTGGATGAGCAGTTCTTC,CASRGSLDEQFF
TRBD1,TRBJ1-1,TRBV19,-,TGTGCCAGTAGTCGAGGGACAGGGTCCACTGAAGCTTTCTTT,CASSRGTGSTEAFF
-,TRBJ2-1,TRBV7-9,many,TGTGCCAGCAGCCCCCCGGGGAGCTCCTACAATGAGCAGTTCTTC,CASSPPGSSYNEQFF
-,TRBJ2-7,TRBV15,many,TGTGCCACCAGCACCCGCCCGGGGTCCTACGAGCAGTACTTC,CATSTRPGSYEQYF
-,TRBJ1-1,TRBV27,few,TGTGCCAGCAGTTCAAACGAAGGGACTGAAGCTTTCTTT,CASSSNEGTEAFF
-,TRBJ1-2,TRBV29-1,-,TGCAGCGTTGTGGGGAATGGCTACACCTTC,CSVVGNGYTF
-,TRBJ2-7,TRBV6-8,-,TGTGCCAGCAGTTACTCGGAACAGGGTCAGCGGTACTACGAGCAGTACTTC,CASSYSEQGQRYYEQYF
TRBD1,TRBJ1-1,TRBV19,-,TGTGCCAGCGGACAGGACACTGAAGCTTTCTTT,CASGQDTEAFF
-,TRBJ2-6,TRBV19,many,TGTGCCAGTAGTATTGGGCCAGTAAGTTCTGGGGCCAACGTCCTGACTTTC,CASSIGPVSSGANVLTF
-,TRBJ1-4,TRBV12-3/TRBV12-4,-,TGTGCCAGCAGTTTCGGGGGTGAACTGTTTTTT,CASSFGGELFF
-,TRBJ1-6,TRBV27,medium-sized,TGTGCCAGCAGTCTGGGGCCCGCAGGGAATTCACCCCTCCACTTT,CASSLGPAGNSPLHF
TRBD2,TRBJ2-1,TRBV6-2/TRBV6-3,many,TGTGCCAGCAGTTTTGGACTAGAGCTTAACAATGAGCAGTTCTTC,CASSFGLELNNEQFF
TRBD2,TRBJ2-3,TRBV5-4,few,TGTGCCAGCAGCCCAACACCGGGACTAGCTACAGATACGCAGTATTTT,CASSPTPGLATDTQYF
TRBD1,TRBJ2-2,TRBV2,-,TGTGCCAGTATGGGACAGGGGAACACCGGGGAGCTGTTTTTT,CASMGQGNTGELFF
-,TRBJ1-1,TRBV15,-,TGTGCCAGAGAAGGAATACTAAGGGACCTCAACACTGAAGCTTTCTTT,CAREGILRDLNTEAFF
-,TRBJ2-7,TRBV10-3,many,TGTGCCATCAGCGAGGCTGGCTCCTACGAGCAGTACTTC,CAISEAGSYEQYF
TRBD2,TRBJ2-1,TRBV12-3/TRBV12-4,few,TGTGCCAGCAGTAACCTAGCGGGGGAAAATGAGCAGTTCTTC,CASSNLAGENEQFF
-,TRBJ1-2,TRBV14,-,TGTGCCAGCAGCCAAGACGTAGGGCGGCTCTATGGCTACACCTTC,CASSQDVGRLYGYTF
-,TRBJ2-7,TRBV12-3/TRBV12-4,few,TGTGCCAGCAGTTTCGGCCTCTACGAGCAGTACTTC,CASSFGLYEQYF
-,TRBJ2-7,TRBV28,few,TGTGCCAGCAGTTCTTCCTGGACGGGAACCACTACGTTCGAGCAGTACTTC,CASSSSWTGTTTFEQYF
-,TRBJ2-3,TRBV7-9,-,TGTGCCAGCAGGGGAGGAGGGTTCGCAGATACGCAGTATTTT,CASRGGGFADTQYF
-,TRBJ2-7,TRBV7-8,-,TGTGCCAGCAGCTTATACGGCGGGGACTACGAGCAGTACTTC,CASSLYGGDYEQYF
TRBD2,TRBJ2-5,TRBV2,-,TGTGCCAGCAGTGAATCCCTAGCGGGGCTACAAGAGACCCAGTACTTC,CASSESLAGLQETQYF
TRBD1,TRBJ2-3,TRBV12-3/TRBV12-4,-,TGTGCCAGCAGTTTAACAGGGGAAACAGATACGCAGTATTTT,CASSLTGETDTQYF
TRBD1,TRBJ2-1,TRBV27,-,TGTGCCAGCAAGGACAGGGGAAACAATGAGCAGTTCTTC,CASKDRGNNEQFF
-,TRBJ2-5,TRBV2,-,TGTGCCAGCAGAAGAGGCCCACTAAGACAAGAGACCCAGTACTTC,CASRRGPLRQETQYF
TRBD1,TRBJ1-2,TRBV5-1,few,TGCGCCAGCAGCTTGGAAGGGACAGGGGATGGCTACACCTTC,CASSLEGTGDGYTF
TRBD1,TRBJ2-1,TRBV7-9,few,TGTGCCAGCAGCTTAGGACAGGGGGCGCAGAATGAGCAGTTCTTC,CASSLGQGAQNEQFF